This T cell receptor beta chain was identified during a study of T cell repertoires in cytomegalovirus infection (dated by TCRdb to the late 2010s). About the study as a whole: Because public TCR beta signatures pointed to carriage of CMV infection together with the matching HLA type, the HLA type of each donor mattered for the analysis. Beyond this particular receptor, the publication reports: Carriers of CMV infection plus the relevant HLA type were discriminated by the cumulative frequency of public TCR beta family members in the study cohort and in an independent approximately 350-donor cohort. The ex vivo response was dominated by HLA-C-restricted CMV-specific TCR beta clonotypes, which also provided the single most frequent clonotype in two of eight donors.

This clonotype was counted ten times or more. The specificity of this receptor is unknown. No base quality values were provided; no much bigger clone lies one nucleotide off. Sequenced on an Illumina HiSeq 1500. TCRdb reanalyzed the raw reads on its own, using fastp at Q25 for trimming and MiXCR for clone calling, and kept in-frame beta chains. Rows merge per CDR3 protein into single entries with the most common DNA and genes. The sample has around 530,000 distinct CDR3 sequences on record, approximately 15% of them singletons. The ten largest make up about 24% of the sample. Measured from the cysteine to the phenylalanine, the CDR3 is 18 residues long. The entry retains the CDR3 DNA only, 54 bases that are in frame from base 1. The germline V gene encodes CDR1 SGHDT and CDR2 YYEEEE. V and J are truncated by 4 bases and 6 bases respectively, leaving an intervening sequence of 25 bases.

This TCR was recovered from a human donor in good health (CMV status not recorded). Some clones in this sample may be carry-over from other donors' samples. The specimen was CD8+ T cells from PBMCs. Recombination connected TRBV5-6 to TRBJ1-4, and the D gene may be TRBD1, 5 bases matching. The bases are TGTGCCAGCAGCCAACTACCCGGGGACGAGTCAGAGGATGAAAAACTGTTTTTT. Its protein reads: CASSQLPGDESEDEKLFF.